The 23 T cell receptor beta chains listed next were all sequenced from one sample in a study of control samples from healthy donors and cancer patients. This table comes from immunoSEQ multiplex PCR, and its TCRdb copy is limited to in-frame clones, with some not included. The table records about 120,000 clones, approximately 89% of them present only once. Material: blood. Every receptor here comes from a man aged 55 to 69 in good health.

This CDR3 is CASSADRGLRILNTEAFF. In nucleotides, the CDR3 is TGTGCCAGCAGTGCCGACAGGGGGTTAAGAATCCTGAACACTGAAGCTTTCTTT. The gene calls are TRBV28 and TRBJ1-1; 9 nucleotides match TRBD1. The V gene's germline CDR1 is MDHEN and CDR2 SYDVKM. The CDR3 consists of 18 residues. Trimming at V came to 5 bases and at J to 0 bases, leaving 13 bases not matched to a gene. The full variable domain, its missing parts supplied by reference TRBV28 and TRBJ1-1, is DVKVTQSSRYLVKRTGEKVFLECVQDMDHENMFWYRQDPGLGLRLIYFSYDVKMKEKGDIPEGYSVSREKKERFSLILESASTNQTSMYLCASSADRGLRILNTEAFFGQGTRLTVV.

V usage is TRBV30 and J usage is TRBJ1-1; no firm D call. The germline V gene encodes CDR1 GTSNPN and CDR2 SVGIG (reference sequence). The ends were cut back, 8 bases at V and 2 bases at J, with 18 bases in the middle. This CDR3 contains 14 residues. The CDR3 spells CARKTEMPNTEAFF. For the CDR3, the DNA is TGTGCCAGGAAAACAGAAATGCCAAACACTGAAGCTTTCTTT. Full variable domain (remainder filled in from reference TRBV30 and TRBJ1-1): SQTIHQWPATLVQPVGSPLSLECTVEGTSNPNLYWYRQAAGRGLQLLFYSVGIGQISSEVPQNLSASRPQDRQFILSSKKLLLSDSGFYLCARKTEMPNTEAFFGQGTRLTVV.

Regarding this clone: At one boundary the junction diverges from the germline segment, which might be a read error. The V call is TRBV27, the J call TRBJ2-2; D not resolved. The CDR3 covers 12 residues. Germline loops: CDR1 MNHEY, CDR2 SMNVEV (reference sequence). The CDR3 reads CAGSKNTGELFF. The CDR3 DNA reads as TGTGCCGGCAGTAAGAACACCGGGGAGCTGTTTTTT.

A single count supports this clone. J is TRBJ1-6 and V is TRBV6-6, with TRBD1 matching over 8 bases. CDR1 is MNHNY and CDR2 is SVGAGI in the germline V gene (reference sequence). CDR3 size: 17 residues. The V and J ends lost 5 bases and 10 bases, in that order; junction bases with no gene match: 16. CDR3 DNA sequence: TGTGCCAGCAGTCACGAGGGGAGCAGGGGGCGAGGGTCACCCCTCCACTTT. This gives the protein CASSHEGSRGRGSPLHF.

The chain carries TRBV27 and TRBJ1-5; the D gene is possibly TRBD1 (5 bases). V was trimmed by 6 bases and J by 4 bases, leaving 19 bases between them. In germline, CDR1 is MNHEY, CDR2 SMNVEV (reference sequence). The CDR3 has 16 residues. CDR3 bases: TGTGCCAGCAGGAGGAAGTGGAGGGGAGATAATCAGCCCCAGCATTTT. This translates into CASRRKWRGDNQPQHF.

The chain couples TRBV20-1 to TRBJ1-5; unclear D gene. CDR3 length: 14 amino acids. Trimming stripped 3 bases from V and 0 bases from J, with 9 bases between. Germline V gene data show CDR1 as DFQATT and CDR2 as SNEGSKA (reference sequence). The CDR3 sequence is CSASGQDSNQPQHF. In DNA, the CDR3 is TGCAGTGCTAGTGGCCAGGATAGCAATCAGCCCCAGCATTTT.

The sample holds one count of this clone. The genes are TRBV2 and TRBJ1-5; 7 positions match TRBD1. J gave up 4 bases and V 11 bases, and 8 bases lay outside the gene matches. Per the germline V gene, CDR1 is SNHLY and CDR2 is FYNNEI. The CDR3 loop spans 13 amino acids. CDR3 DNA: TGTGCCGGCGACGAACAGGGGAATCAGCCCCAGCATTTT. It codes for CAGDEQGNQPQHF.

The chain is built from TRBV15 and TRBJ1-4, with 10 bases identical to TRBD1. Germline CDR1 reads LNHNV; CDR2 reads YYDKDF (reference sequence). The CDR3 contains 14 residues. Germline trimming cut 5 bases from V and 5 bases from J; bases unmatched to any gene: 2. DNA for the CDR3: TGTGCCACCAGCGGGACAGGGGAAAATGAAAAACTGTTTTTT. Protein: CATSGTGENEKLFF.

The rearrangement uses TRBV7-3 and TRBJ2-7, with 10 bases that match TRBD1. Per germline, CDR1 SGHTA and CDR2 FQGTGA. The trim removed 5 bases at V and 5 bases at J, leaving 9 bases unmatched. There are 15 residues in the CDR3. CDR3 nucleotides: TGTGCCAGCAGCCCCCAAGGGGACAGGGGCGACGAGCAGTACTTC. Translating it yields CASSPQGDRGDEQYF.

This chain uses TRBV19 with TRBJ2-2; tentatively, D is TRBD1 (5 bases). The CDR3 is 16 amino acids. The V gene lost 1 base and the J gene lost 2 bases, with 11 bases spanning the gap. Germline CDR1 is LNHDA and CDR2 is SQIVND (reference sequence). The CDR3 sequence: CASSIVAGPNTGELFF. As DNA, the CDR3 is TGTGCCAGTAGTATAGTGGCAGGGCCCAACACCGGGGAGCTGTTTTTT.

The rearrangement uses TRBV5-4 and TRBJ2-6; a possible D gene is TRBD1 (5 bases). The CDR3 runs to 17 residues. V was shortened by 0 bases and J by 0 bases, with 10 bases between the two germline ends. From germline, CDR1 is SGHNT and CDR2 YYREEE (reference sequence). This chain's CDR3 is CASSLVGTGSGANVLTF. CDR3 nucleotide sequence: TGTGCCAGCAGCTTGGTGGGCACAGGCTCTGGGGCCAACGTCCTGACTTTC. The complete variable domain, with remaining parts taken from reference TRBV5-4 and TRBJ2-6, reads ETGVTQSPTHLIKTRGQQVTLRCSSQSGHNTVSWYQQALGQGPQFIFQYYREEENGRGNFPPRFSGLQFPNYSSELNVNALELDDSALYLCASSLVGTGSGANVLTFGAGSRLTVL.

The chain has TRBV25-1 and TRBJ1-2; 7 bases map to TRBD1. V shed 6 bases and J 5 bases; nucleotides not matched to a gene: 6. Germline V gene sequence: CDR1 MGHDK, CDR2 SYGVNS. The CDR3 has 13 residues. CDR3 region: CASSKGQDYGYTF. Written as DNA, the CDR3 is TGTGCCAGCAGCAAAGGACAGGATTATGGCTACACCTTC.

By sample share, this clone is medium-sized. The chain combines TRBV7-9 with TRBJ2-6; the match to TRBD1 covers 7 bases. CDR1 is SEHNR, CDR2 FQNEAQ, per germline (reference sequence). The J segment lost 1 base and the V segment lost 5 bases, leaving 2 bases of the junction unmatched. The CDR3 loop spans 15 amino acids. CDR3: CASSTGESGANVLTF. The DNA for the CDR3 is TGTGCCAGCAGCACAGGGGAGTCTGGGGCCAACGTCCTGACTTTC.

The J gene is TRBJ1-6, the V gene TRBV24-1, with TRBD1 as a possible D gene (6 bases). V lost 9 bases to trimming and J lost 10 bases, with 15 bases between them. Germline-derived CDR1 and CDR2 are KGHDR and SFDVKD. This CDR3 spans 13 amino acids. The CDR3 protein is CATFRGGSSPLHF. In DNA form, the CDR3 reads TGTGCCACCTTCAGGGGCGGTTCCTCACCCCTCCACTTT.

This clone showed up just a few times. This chain joins TRBV5-1 and TRBJ2-2, with D perhaps TRBD2 (5 bases). This CDR3 has 14 residues. The germline V and J ends were trimmed by 2 bases and 5 bases, with 10 bases remaining between them. In germline, CDR1 is SGHRS, CDR2 YFSETQ. The CDR3 protein is CASSLPRGTGELFF. The CDR3 DNA sequence: TGCGCCAGCAGCTTACCACGGGGAACCGGGGAGCTGTTTTTT.

The chain links TRBV7-2 to TRBJ1-2; no reliable D call. CDR1 and CDR2 from the germline V gene are SGHTA and FQGNSA. This CDR3 spans 15 amino acids. Trimming removed 7 bases from V and 4 bases from J, with 19 bases in between. The CDR3: CASTLRRDYSYGYTF. The CDR3 DNA sequence: TGTGCCAGCACCCTTCGGCGGGATTACAGCTATGGCTACACCTTC.

The chain combines TRBV19 with TRBJ1-2, with 8 bases that match TRBD1. CDR3 length: 14 amino acids. V lost 4 bases and J lost 4; bases outside the gene matches: 5. Germline V gene lookup returns CDR1 LNHDA and CDR2 SQIVND (reference sequence). The CDR3 DNA reads as TGTGCCAGTAGTACGTTTGGACAGGGCTATGGCTACACCTTC. Protein sequence: CASSTFGQGYGYTF.

J is TRBJ2-2 and V is TRBV27; TRBD1 aligns across 10 bases. The ends lost 0 bases at V and 4 bases at J; junction bases unmatched: 5. Germline CDR1 and CDR2: MNHEY and SMNVEV (reference sequence). The CDR3 contains 17 residues. The CDR3 region has the DNA TGTGCCAGCAGTTTATCGATGGGACAGGGGCCCACCGGGGAGCTGTTTTTT. Amino acids: CASSLSMGQGPTGELFF.

This clone was counted only a few times. The junction does not match germline at one end; this may be a read error. The genes are TRBV9 and TRBJ1-2, with a weak D call TRBD1 (5 bases). This CDR3 contains 12 residues. Per the germline V gene, CDR1 is SGDLS and CDR2 is YYNGEE. DNA of the CDR3: TGTGCCAGCAGCGCCTTGGGACTTCCCTTGTCCTTC. Protein product: CASSALGLPLSF.

This clone was detected only a few times. Here the CDR3 reads CASRGQGWGGNTIYF. The DNA of the CDR3 is TGTGCCAGCCGAGGACAGGGCTGGGGTGGAAACACCATATATTTT. V gene TRBV6-5 combines with J gene TRBJ1-3; 8 positions agree with TRBD1. The germline gives CDR1 MNHEY, CDR2 SVGAGI. The CDR3 covers 15 residues. V was clipped by 8 bases and J by 3 bases; unmatched bases: 9.

The rearrangement links TRBV5-1 to TRBJ2-4, with 7 bases aligning to TRBD2. The trim removed 2 bases at V and 6 bases at J, leaving 8 bases unmatched. The CDR3 totals 15 residues. Germline V gives CDR1 SGHRS, CDR2 YFSETQ. The CDR3, as DNA: TGCGCCAGCAGCTTTCTAGCGGCCCAGGGAAACATTCAGTACTTC. It encodes CASSFLAAQGNIQYF. Based on the CDR3 plus reference TRBV5-1 and TRBJ2-4, the full variable domain is KAGVTQTPRYLIKTRGQQVTLSCSPISGHRSVSWYQQTPGQGLQFLFEYFSETQRNKGNFPGRFSGRQFSNSRSEMNVSTLELGDSALYLCASSFLAAQGNIQYFGAGTRLSVL.

The CDR3 loop is CASSLVGGMSDEQFF. The CDR3 region has the DNA TGCGCCAGCAGCTTGGTCGGGGGGATGAGCGATGAGCAGTTCTTC. This chain joins TRBV5-1 and TRBJ2-1; 7 nucleotides match TRBD2. The ends lost 0 bases at V and 8 bases at J; junction bases unmatched: 8. Germline V gene lookup returns CDR1 SGHRS and CDR2 YFSETQ. This CDR3 has 15 residues. The variable domain in full, with the rest retrieved from reference TRBV5-1 and TRBJ2-1, is KAGVTQTPRYLIKTRGQQVTLSCSPISGHRSVSWYQQTPGQGLQFLFEYFSETQRNKGNFPGRFSGRQFSNSRSEMNVSTLELGDSALYLCASSLVGGMSDEQFFGPGTRLTVL.

This chain's CDR3 is CSVDGQGLAKNIQYF. DNA for the CDR3: TGCAGCGTTGATGGACAGGGGTTAGCCAAAAACATTCAGTACTTC. This chain uses TRBV29-1 with TRBJ2-4, with 9 bases aligning to TRBD1. CDR1 and CDR2 from the germline V gene are SQVTM and ANQGSEA. This CDR3 is built from 15 residues. The junction had 3 bases not matched to a gene; V was cut back by 3 bases and J by 0 bases.